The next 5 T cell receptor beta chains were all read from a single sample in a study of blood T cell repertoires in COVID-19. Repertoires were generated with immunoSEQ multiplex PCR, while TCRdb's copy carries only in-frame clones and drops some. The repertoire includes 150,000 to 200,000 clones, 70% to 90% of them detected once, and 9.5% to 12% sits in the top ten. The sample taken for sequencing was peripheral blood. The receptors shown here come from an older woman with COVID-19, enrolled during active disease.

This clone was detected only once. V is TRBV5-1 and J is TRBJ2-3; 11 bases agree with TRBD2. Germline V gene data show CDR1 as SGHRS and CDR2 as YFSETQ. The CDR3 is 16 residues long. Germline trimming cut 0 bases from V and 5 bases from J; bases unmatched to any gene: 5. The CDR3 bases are TGCGCCAGCAGCTTGGTAGTAGCGGGAGGGGGAGATACGCAGTATTTT. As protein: CASSLVVAGGGDTQYF. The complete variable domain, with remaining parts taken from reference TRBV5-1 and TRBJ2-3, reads KAGVTQTPRYLIKTRGQQVTLSCSPISGHRSVSWYQQTPGQGLQFLFEYFSETQRNKGNFPGRFSGRQFSNSRSEMNVSTLELGDSALYLCASSLVVAGGGDTQYFGPGTRLTVL.

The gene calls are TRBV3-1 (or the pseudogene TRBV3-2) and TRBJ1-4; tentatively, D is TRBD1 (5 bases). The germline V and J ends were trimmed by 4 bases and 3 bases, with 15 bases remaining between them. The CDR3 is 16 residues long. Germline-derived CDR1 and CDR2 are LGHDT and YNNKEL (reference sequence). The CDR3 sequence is CASSRGKTEANEKLFF. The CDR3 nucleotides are TGTGCCAGCAGCCGAGGAAAGACAGAGGCTAATGAAAAACTGTTTTTT.

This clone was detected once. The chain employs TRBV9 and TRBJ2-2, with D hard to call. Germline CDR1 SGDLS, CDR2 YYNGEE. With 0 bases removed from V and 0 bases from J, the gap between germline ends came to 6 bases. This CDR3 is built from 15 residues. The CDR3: CASSVGATNTGELFF. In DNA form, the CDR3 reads TGTGCCAGCAGCGTAGGAGCTACGAACACCGGGGAGCTGTTTTTT.

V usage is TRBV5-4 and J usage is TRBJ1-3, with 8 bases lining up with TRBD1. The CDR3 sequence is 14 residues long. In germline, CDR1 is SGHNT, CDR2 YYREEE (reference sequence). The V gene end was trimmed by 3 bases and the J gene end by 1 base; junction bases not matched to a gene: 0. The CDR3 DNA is TGTGCCAGCAGCTACAGGGGGTCTGGAAACACCATATATTTT. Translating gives CASSYRGSGNTIYF.

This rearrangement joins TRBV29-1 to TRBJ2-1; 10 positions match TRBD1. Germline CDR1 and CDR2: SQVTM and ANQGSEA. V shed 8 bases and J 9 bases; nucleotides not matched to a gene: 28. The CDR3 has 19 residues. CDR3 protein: CSPDPTGQGTEMWFGEQFF. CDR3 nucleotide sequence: TGCAGCCCAGATCCTACGGGACAGGGGACGGAAATGTGGTTTGGTGAGCAGTTCTTC.